Listed here is a single T cell receptor beta chain. This sample was included in a study of shared clonotypes between healthy human individuals. The assay ran at deep level. Here immunoSEQ multiplex PCR was the method, and the copy in TCRdb shows in-frame clones only, minus some. The sample lists some 500,000 clones; around 77% were seen once. Everyone who donated was a Caucasian adult who lived in Nashville, Tennessee. Germline V gene data show CDR1 as LGHNA and CDR2 as YSLEER. The V gene end was trimmed by 0 bases and the J gene end by 2 bases; junction bases not matched to a gene: 9. The CDR3 sequence is 17 residues long.

This rearrangement joins TRBV4-3 to TRBJ1-2; 7 bases map to TRBD1. This TCR was recovered from a middle-aged woman in good health. Some clones in this sample may be carry-over from other donors' samples. The sample consisted of PBMCs. DNA of the CDR3: TGCGCCAGCAGCCAAGATTTCGCGACAGGGCTAAACTATGGCTACACCTTC. Translating gives CASSQDFATGLNYGYTF.